This TCR beta chain was identified in a study of blood T cell repertoires in COVID-19. Assay used: immunoSEQ multiplex PCR; TCRdb lists only in-frame clones, some missing. The sample records about 23,000 clones, around 90% being singletons. Germline V gene data show CDR1 as MNHEY and CDR2 as SMNVEV (reference sequence). The length of the CDR3 is 17 residues. Trimming cost V 3 bases and J 3 bases; bases outside gene matches: 10. This rearrangement joins TRBV27 to TRBJ2-4; 8 bases line up with TRBD1. The clonotype was recovered from a human donor in a cohort sampled during active COVID-19. What was sequenced was peripheral blood. The CDR3, as DNA: TGTGCCAGCAGTTTCTACGGACAGGGAGCGGTCAAAAACATTCAGTACTTC. Its translation is CASSFYGQGAVKNIQYF.